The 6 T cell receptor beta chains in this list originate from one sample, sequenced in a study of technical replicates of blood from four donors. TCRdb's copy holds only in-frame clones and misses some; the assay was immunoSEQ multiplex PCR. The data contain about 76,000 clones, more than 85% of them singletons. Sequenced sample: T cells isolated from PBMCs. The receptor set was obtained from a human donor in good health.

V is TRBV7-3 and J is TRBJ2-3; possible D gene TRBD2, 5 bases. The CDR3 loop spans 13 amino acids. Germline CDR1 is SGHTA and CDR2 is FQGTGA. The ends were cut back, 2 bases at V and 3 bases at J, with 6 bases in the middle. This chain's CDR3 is CASSLPGTDTQYF. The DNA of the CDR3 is TGTGCCAGCAGCTTACCGGGGACAGATACGCAGTATTTT.

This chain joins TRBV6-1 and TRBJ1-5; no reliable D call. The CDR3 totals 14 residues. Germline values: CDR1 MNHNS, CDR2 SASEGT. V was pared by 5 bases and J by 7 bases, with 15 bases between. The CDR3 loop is CASSSREGRQPQHF. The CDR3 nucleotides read TGTGCCAGCAGTTCCCGGGAAGGGAGACAGCCCCAGCATTTT.

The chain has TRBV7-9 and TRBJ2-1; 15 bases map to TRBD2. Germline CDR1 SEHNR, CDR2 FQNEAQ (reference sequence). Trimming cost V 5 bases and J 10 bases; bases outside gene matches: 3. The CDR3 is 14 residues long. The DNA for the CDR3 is TGTGCCAGCAGCCTGGGACTAGCGGGAGGCGAGCAGTTCTTC. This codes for CASSLGLAGGEQFF.

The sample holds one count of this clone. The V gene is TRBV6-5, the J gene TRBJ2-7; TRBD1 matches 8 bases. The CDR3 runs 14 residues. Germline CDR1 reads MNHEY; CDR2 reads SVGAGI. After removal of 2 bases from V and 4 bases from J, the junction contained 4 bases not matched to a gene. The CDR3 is CASSYAGQGYEQYF. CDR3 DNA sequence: TGTGCCAGCAGTTACGCAGGACAGGGTTACGAGCAGTACTTC.

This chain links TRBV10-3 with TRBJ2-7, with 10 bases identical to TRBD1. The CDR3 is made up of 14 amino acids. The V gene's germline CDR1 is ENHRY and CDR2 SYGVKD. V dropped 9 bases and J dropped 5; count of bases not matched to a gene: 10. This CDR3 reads CAIALGQGYNEQYF. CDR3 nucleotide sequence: TGTGCCATTGCACTGGGACAGGGGTACAACGAGCAGTACTTC.

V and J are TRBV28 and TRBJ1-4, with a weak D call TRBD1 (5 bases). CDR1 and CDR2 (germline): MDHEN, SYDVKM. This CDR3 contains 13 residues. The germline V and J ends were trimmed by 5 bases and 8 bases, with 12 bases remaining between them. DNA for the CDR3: TGTGCCAGCAGTCGGCAGGGTTGGGAAAAACTGTTTTTT. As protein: CASSRQGWEKLFF.